Presented here are 18 T cell receptor beta chains from one specimen sequenced in a study of blood T cell repertoires in COVID-19 (dated by TCRdb to 2020 to 2021). To prepare the library, the immunoSEQ multiplex PCR assay was applied. Here the immuneACCESS table is served through TCRdb, limited to in-frame sequences with V and J called. Missing clones are a known gap in these copies; in checked studies unresolved V genes cover under half, and the rest lacks a known reason. The sample records around 250,000 clones, about 87% of which are singletons. Of the sample, 0.87% falls within the top ten clones. The sample consisted of PBMCs or T cells enriched from blood (not recorded which). The receptors were gathered from a man aged 45 to 65 who had been exposed to COVID-19.

This clone turned up a few times. The V call is TRBV6-6, the J call TRBJ1-6; 7 nucleotides match TRBD1. The CDR3 contains 14 residues. Trimming at V came to 5 bases and at J to 6 bases, leaving 4 bases not matched to a gene. Germline-derived CDR1 and CDR2 are MNHNY and SVGAGI (reference sequence). In nucleotides, the CDR3 is TGTGCCAGCAGTCTGACAGGGACTAATTCACCCCTCCACTTT. Amino acids: CASSLTGTNSPLHF.

The rearrangement uses TRBV6-6 and TRBJ1-3; 12 nucleotides line up with TRBD1. Germline lookup yields CDR1 MNHNY and CDR2 SVGAGI (reference sequence). J lost 5 bases, V lost 6 bases, and 8 bases had no gene match. The CDR3 runs 16 residues. CDR3 residues: CASSRGQGALRNTIYF. The CDR3 coding sequence is TGTGCCAGCAGCCGGGGACAGGGGGCTTTAAGAAACACCATATATTTT.

This clone was recorded only once. The chain has TRBV18 and TRBJ2-3, with D hard to call. The V end was cut by 0 bases, the J end by 6 bases, with 7 bases between. The CDR3 covers 13 residues. Germline V CDR1 and CDR2: KGHSH, LQKENI. This chain's CDR3 is CASSPPTADTQYF. DNA for the CDR3: TGTGCCAGCTCACCACCCACTGCGGATACGCAGTATTTT.

The chain employs TRBV5-1 and TRBJ2-5; 9 nucleotides match TRBD2. The CDR3 has 15 residues. The trim removed 1 base at V and 0 bases at J, leaving 1 base unmatched. CDR1 and CDR2 from the germline V gene are SGHRS and YFSETQ. The CDR3 spells CASSLTSGYQETQYF. Here the CDR3 DNA reads TGCGCCAGCAGCTTGACTAGCGGGTACCAAGAGACCCAGTACTTC.

V gene TRBV5-1 combines with J gene TRBJ2-2; D possibly corresponds to TRBD2 (5 bases). V gave up 1 base and J gave up 5 bases, with 12 bases separating them. The CDR3 covers 15 residues. Germline V gene data show CDR1 as SGHRS and CDR2 as YFSETQ. This chain's CDR3 is CASSLIIGETGELFF. For the CDR3, the DNA is TGCGCCAGCAGCTTGATTATCGGGGAAACCGGGGAGCTGTTTTTT.

The V gene is TRBV7-8, the J gene TRBJ2-1; a possible D gene is TRBD2 (5 bases). Germline-derived CDR1 and CDR2 are SGHVS and FQNEAQ. This CDR3 spans 13 amino acids. V dropped 1 base and J dropped 8 bases, with 9 bases sitting between them. CDR3: CASSLDLGDEQFF. CDR3 sequence (DNA): TGTGCCAGCAGCTTAGACCTGGGAGATGAGCAGTTCTTC. The full variable domain, rest sourced from reference TRBV7-8 and TRBJ2-1, is GAGVSQSPRYKVAKRGQDVALRCDPISGHVSLFWYQQALGQGPEFLTYFQNEAQLDKSGLPSDRFFAERPEGSVSTLKIQRTQQEDSAVYLCASSLDLGDEQFFGPGTRLTVL.

V is TRBV11-2 and J is TRBJ1-4, with 8 bases matching TRBD1. Unmatched junction bases numbered 8, after V lost 4 bases and J lost 4 bases. CDR1 and CDR2 from the germline V gene are SGHAT and FQNNGV. The CDR3 totals 16 residues. CDR3 protein: CASSSWWTGSNEKLFF. The CDR3 DNA follows: TGTGCCAGCAGCTCATGGTGGACAGGGAGTAATGAAAAACTGTTTTTT.

This sequence joins TRBV5-1 and TRBJ2-4; D gene ambiguous. V lost 0 bases and J 8 bases, leaving 15 bases between the germline ends. Germline V gene sequence: CDR1 SGHRS, CDR2 YFSETQ. This CDR3 is 15 amino acids long. The CDR3 is CASSLGPSEFDIQYF. CDR3 coding DNA: TGCGCCAGCAGCTTGGGGCCTTCGGAGTTTGACATTCAGTACTTC.

This chain joins TRBV3-1 (or the pseudogene TRBV3-2) and TRBJ1-2; 9 bases are shared with TRBD1. Germline CDR1 and CDR2: LGHDT and YNNKEL (reference sequence). CDR3 length equals 16 residues. Germline trimming cut 3 bases from V and 8 bases from J; bases unmatched to any gene: 13. The CDR3 bases are TGTGCCAGCAGCCACCCCAGGGAACAGGGGGCGCGCGGCTACACCTTC. This encodes CASSHPREQGARGYTF.

This sequence joins TRBV29-1 and TRBJ1-1; the D is unclear. The germline gives CDR1 SQVTM, CDR2 ANQGSEA. V lost 4 bases and J lost 2, with 11 bases in between. CDR3 size: 13 residues. DNA of the CDR3: TGCAGCGTTGGTTCAGTCTCTAACACTGAAGCTTTCTTT. It specifies CSVGSVSNTEAFF.

The chain employs TRBV2 and TRBJ2-7, with 8 bases identical to TRBD2. The V and J ends lost 11 bases and 2 bases, in that order; junction bases with no gene match: 11. This CDR3 comprises 14 residues. Per germline, CDR1 SNHLY and CDR2 FYNNEI. The CDR3 region has the DNA TGTGCCGGATCCCGGGGGGGGGCGGCCTACGAGCAGTACGTC. It translates to CAGSRGGAAYEQYV.

CDR3 nucleotide sequence: TGCAGCGTTGGTGGCGGCAGAGATACGCAGTATTTT. It codes for CSVGGGRDTQYF. The chain links TRBV29-1 to TRBJ2-3; D is undetermined. V was clipped by 4 bases and J by 5 bases, with 10 bases between them. The germline gives CDR1 SQVTM, CDR2 ANQGSEA. This CDR3 has 12 amino acids.

The chain recombines TRBV4-1 with TRBJ2-1, with D unclear. Deletions cut 0 bases from V and 2 bases from J, with 14 bases between. Germline-derived CDR1 and CDR2 are MGHRA and YSYEKL. This CDR3 region has 17 residues. The CDR3 sequence: CASSQDPSPPTYNEQFF. CDR3 DNA: TGCGCCAGCAGCCAAGATCCAAGTCCGCCTACCTACAATGAGCAGTTCTTC.

The table lists this clone with a count of one. The V and J genes are TRBV20-1 and TRBJ1-1, with D unresolved. The CDR3 has 11 amino acids. Germline CDR1 is DFQATT and CDR2 is SNEGSKA (reference sequence). The V gene lost 3 bases and the J gene lost 6 bases, with 8 bases spanning the gap. DNA for the CDR3: TGCAGTGCTAGCCCCCTAGCTGAAGCTTTCTTT. Residues: CSASPLAEAFF.

This rearrangement joins TRBV3-1 (or the pseudogene TRBV3-2) to TRBJ1-2; no definite D call. The germline V and J ends were trimmed by 8 bases and 4 bases, with 11 bases remaining between them. This CDR3 has 12 amino acids. Germline V gene data show CDR1 as LGHDT and CDR2 as YNNKEL (reference sequence). CDR3 protein: CASRRHSYGYTF. The CDR3 DNA is TGTGCCAGCCGCCGACATAGCTATGGCTACACCTTC.

There are a few counts of this clone. The DNA for the CDR3 is TGTGCCAGCAACCGGGACACTACCGGGGAGCTGTTTTTT. Protein sequence: CASNRDTTGELFF. The chain uses TRBV2 and TRBJ2-2; D might be TRBD1 (6 bases). Trimming removed 7 bases from V and 5 bases from J, with 11 bases in between. Per germline, CDR1 SNHLY and CDR2 FYNNEI. There are 13 residues in the CDR3.

The chain employs TRBV13 and TRBJ1-3; 9 bases map to TRBD1. The trim removed 5 bases at V and 5 bases at J, leaving 7 bases unmatched. The CDR3 runs 15 residues. Germline V gene data show CDR1 as PRHDT and CDR2 as FYEKMQ (reference sequence). CDR3 protein: CASSRGQGLRNTIYF. In nucleotides, the CDR3 is TGTGCCAGCAGCAGAGGACAGGGGCTCAGAAACACCATATATTTT.

J is TRBJ1-5 and V is TRBV19, with TRBD1 as a possible D gene (5 bases). This CDR3 has 13 residues. Trimming pared 9 bases from V and 8 bases from J, leaving 17 bases between. Germline CDR1 is LNHDA and CDR2 is SQIVND (reference sequence). The CDR3 reads CASMRGPGEPQHF. CDR3 in DNA: TGTGCCAGCATGAGGGGTCCGGGGGAGCCCCAGCATTTT.